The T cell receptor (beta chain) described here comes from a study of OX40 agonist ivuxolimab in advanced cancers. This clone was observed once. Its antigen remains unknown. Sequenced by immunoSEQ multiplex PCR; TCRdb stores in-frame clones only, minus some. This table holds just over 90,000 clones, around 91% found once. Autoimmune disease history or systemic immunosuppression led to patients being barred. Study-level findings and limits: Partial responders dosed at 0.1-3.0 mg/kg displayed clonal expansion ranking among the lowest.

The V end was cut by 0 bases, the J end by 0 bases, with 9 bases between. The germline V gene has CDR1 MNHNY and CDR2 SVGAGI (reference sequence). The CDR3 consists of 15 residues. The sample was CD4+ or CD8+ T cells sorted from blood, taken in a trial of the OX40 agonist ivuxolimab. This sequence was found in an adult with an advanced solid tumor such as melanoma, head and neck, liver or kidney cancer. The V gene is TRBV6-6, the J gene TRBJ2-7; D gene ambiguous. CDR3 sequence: CASSYSPASSYEQYF. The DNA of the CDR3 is TGTGCCAGCAGTTACTCCCCCGCTAGCTCCTACGAGCAGTACTTC.